This T cell receptor beta chain was sequenced in a study of technical replicates of blood from a few donors. TCRdb keeps only in-frame clones here, not all; method: immunoSEQ multiplex PCR. In the table there are 75,000 to 95,000 clones, 95% of which are singletons. CDR3 length: 14 residues. V was pared by 4 bases and J by 4 bases, with 13 bases between. Germline V gives CDR1 WSHSY, CDR2 SAAADI. The specimen sequenced was T cells isolated from PBMCs. The chain carries TRBV10-2 and TRBJ1-1, with D possibly being TRBD1 (6 bases). The receptor was isolated from a human donor in good health. The CDR3 region is CASSGTTGRTEAFF. The CDR3, as DNA: TGCGCCAGCAGTGGTACCACAGGGCGCACTGAAGCTTTCTTT.